This is a list of T cell receptor beta chains from one sample in a study of cytomegalovirus exposure and HLA in healthy donors. The repertoire was sequenced with immunoSEQ multiplex PCR; TCRdb's copy has only in-frame clones and lacks some. The sample table sets out tens of thousands of clones. Sequencing was performed on PBMCs. The origin of the receptors is a woman aged 25-40 years in good health and CMV-seropositive. CDR3s include the opening cysteine and the closing phenylalanine or tryptophan. D genes are given only for firm matches.

v_call	j_call	d_call	cdr3_nt	cdr3_aa
TRBV5-8	TRBJ1-5	.	TGTGCCAGCAGCACCGCCGGTTCCCAGCATTTT	CASSTAGSQHF
TRBV6-6	TRBJ2-7	TRBD2	TGTGCCAGCAGTATCCGGGGGGGGTACGAGCAGTACTTC	CASSIRGGYEQYF
TRBV9	TRBJ2-2	.	TGTGCCAGCAATTCAGGTGGTACCGGGGAGCTGTTTTTT	CASNSGGTGELFF
TRBV29-1	TRBJ2-3	.	TGCAGCGTTGTAAGGGCCAGTCAGGGAACGCAGTATTTT	CSVVRASQGTQYF
TRBV7-9	TRBJ2-3	.	TGTGCCAGCAGCCCCTCCGGGGGGCCCACAGATACGCAGTATTTT	CASSPSGGPTDTQYF
TRBV27	TRBJ1-1	.	TGTGCCAGCAGCCCGACAGCCTACACTGAAGCTTTCTTT	CASSPTAYTEAFF
TRBV9	TRBJ2-1	.	TGTGCCAGCAGCGCCGGGGGAGGACCCTACAATGAGCAGTTCTTC	CASSAGGGPYNEQFF
TRBV6-5	TRBJ1-4	.	TGTGCCAGCAGTTACTCGGAGGACCTGGGAGAAAAACTGTTTTTT	CASSYSEDLGEKLFF
TRBV5-1	TRBJ1-5	.	TGCGCCAGCAGCCAGGACAGTAATCAGCCCCAGCATTTT	CASSQDSNQPQHF
TRBV7-9	TRBJ2-5	TRBD1	TGTGCCAGCAACAAATTCCGGGACAGCCAAGAGACCCAGTACTTC	CASNKFRDSQETQYF
TRBV5-1	TRBJ2-1	.	TGCGCCAGCAGCTTGGATCCATACGCCAGCGGTTCCTACAATGAGCAGTTCTTC	CASSLDPYASGSYNEQFF
TRBV4-1	TRBJ2-1	TRBD1	TGCGCCAGCAGCCCCGACGGGGACAGTCACTACAATGAGCAGTTCTTC	CASSPDGDSHYNEQFF
TRBV5-1	TRBJ2-5	TRBD2	TGCGCCAGCAGCTTGGGCGGGAGTAGCCTTTCGGAGACCCAGTACTTC	CASSLGGSSLSETQYF
TRBV5-6	TRBJ2-1	TRBD2	TGTGCCAGCAGCGGGGGACTAGCGGGGTATGAGCAGTTCTTC	CASSGGLAGYEQFF
TRBV14	TRBJ2-7	.	TGTGCCAGCAGCGCCAGCGCCGTGACTTCCTCCGAGCAGTACTTC	CASSASAVTSSEQYF
TRBV27	TRBJ2-7	.	TGTGCCAGCAAGTCCATCACAGGATCCTACGAGCAGTACTTC	CASKSITGSYEQYF
TRBV4-2	TRBJ2-7	.	TGTGCCAGCAGCCAAGATCCTCGGAGGGACGAGCAGTACTTC	CASSQDPRRDEQYF
TRBV4-1	TRBJ1-1	.	TGCGCCAGCAGCGGGAACAGGGTTACTTTCTTT	CASSGNRVTFF
TRBV10-3	TRBJ2-3	TRBD1	TGTGCCATCAGTGAGGGAAGACAGGGAGCAGATACGCAGTATTTT	CAISEGRQGADTQYF
TRBV10-3	TRBJ1-1	.	TGTGCCAGCCAACAGGGGAACACTGAAGCTTTCTTT	CASQQGNTEAFF
TRBV30	TRBJ1-5	.	TGTGCCTGGAGTGTACTCGACAATCAGCCCCAGCATTTT	CAWSVLDNQPQHF
TRBV19	TRBJ1-4	.	TGTGCCAGTAGAGCTACAGGGTCAACTAATGAAAAACTGTTTTTT	CASRATGSTNEKLFF
TRBV27	TRBJ1-2	.	TGTGCCAGCAGTTTATTCCCGGCGGGGGGTGGCTATGGCTACACCTTC	CASSLFPAGGGYGYTF
TRBV9	TRBJ2-3	.	TGTGCCAGCAGCGTAGACATTCTAGGGGTTGGGGATACGCAGTATTTT	CASSVDILGVGDTQYF
TRBV4-1	TRBJ2-7	TRBD1	TGCGCCAGCAGCCAAGGAGGGACAGGCCTCCGGGAGCAGTACTTC	CASSQGGTGLREQYF
TRBV29-1	TRBJ1-2	.	TGCAGCGTTGGAGGGACCATACAGGGAAATGGGTATGGCTACACCTTC	CSVGGTIQGNGYGYTF
TRBV6-5	TRBJ1-5	.	TGTGCCAGCCTGCCGGGGGCGGGAGGTCAGCCCCAGCATTTT	CASLPGAGGQPQHF
TRBV30	TRBJ2-7	TRBD2	TGTGCCTGGAGTGCCCAAGGACTAGATTACCGCGAGCAGTACTTC	CAWSAQGLDYREQYF